This T cell receptor (beta chain) was sequenced during a study of blood T cell repertoires in COVID-19. Study overall: Whether acute or convalescent, the COVID-19 samples came from the United States, Italy and Spain.

The germline CDR1 and CDR2 sequences are LNHDA and SQIVND (reference sequence). Unmatched junction bases numbered 3, after V lost 3 bases and J lost 2 bases. The CDR3 is 14 amino acids. Authors' methods: By means of reference gene primer amplification, nucleated cell counts were estimated. The table came from immunoSEQ multiplex PCR; TCRdb's copy has only in-frame clones and leaves some out. The DNA was the basis for D and trimming; V, J and clone size are from that table. The sample has about 360,000 clones; 65% to 90% are singletons. The clonotype originates from a woman in her fifties or sixties with COVID-19, enrolled during active disease. The chain is built from TRBV19 and TRBJ2-7; 8 positions match TRBD1. The sample taken for sequencing was peripheral blood. CDR3 sequence: CASSMATGAYEQYF. The CDR3 nucleotides are TGTGCCAGTAGTATGGCGACAGGGGCCTACGAGCAGTACTTC.